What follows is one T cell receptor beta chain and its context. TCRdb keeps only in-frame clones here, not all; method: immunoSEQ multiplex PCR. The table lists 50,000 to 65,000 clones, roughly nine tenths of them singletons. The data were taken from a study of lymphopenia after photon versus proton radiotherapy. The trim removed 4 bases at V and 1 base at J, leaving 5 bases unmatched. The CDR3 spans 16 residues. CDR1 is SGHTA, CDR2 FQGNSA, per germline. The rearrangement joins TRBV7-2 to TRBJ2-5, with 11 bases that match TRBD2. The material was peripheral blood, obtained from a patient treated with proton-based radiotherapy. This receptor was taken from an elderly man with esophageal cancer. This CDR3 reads CASSSLTSGAQETQYF. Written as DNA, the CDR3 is TGTGCCAGCAGCTCTCTGACTAGCGGGGCCCAAGAGACCCAGTACTTC.